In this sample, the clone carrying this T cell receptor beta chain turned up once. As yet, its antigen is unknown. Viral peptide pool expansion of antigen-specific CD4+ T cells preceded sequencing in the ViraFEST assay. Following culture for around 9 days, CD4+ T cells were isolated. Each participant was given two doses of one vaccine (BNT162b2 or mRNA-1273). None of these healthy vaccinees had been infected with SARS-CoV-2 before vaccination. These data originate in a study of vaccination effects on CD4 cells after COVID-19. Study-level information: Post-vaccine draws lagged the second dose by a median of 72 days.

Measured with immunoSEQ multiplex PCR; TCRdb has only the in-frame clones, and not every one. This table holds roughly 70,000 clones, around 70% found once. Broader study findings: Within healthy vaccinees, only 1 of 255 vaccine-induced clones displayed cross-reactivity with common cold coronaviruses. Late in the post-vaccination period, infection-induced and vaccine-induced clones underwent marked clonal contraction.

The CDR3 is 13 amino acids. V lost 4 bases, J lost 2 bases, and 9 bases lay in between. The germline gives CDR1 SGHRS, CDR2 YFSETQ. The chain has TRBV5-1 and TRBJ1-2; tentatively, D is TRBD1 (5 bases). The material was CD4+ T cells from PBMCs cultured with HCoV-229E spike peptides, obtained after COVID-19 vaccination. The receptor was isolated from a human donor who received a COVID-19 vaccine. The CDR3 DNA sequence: TGCGCCAGCAGCCGGGACGAGAACTATGGCTACACCTTC. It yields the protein CASSRDENYGYTF.